Listed below are T cell receptor beta chains from one sample, sequenced in a study of blood T cells in healthy people across ages. TCRdb itself ran the 5' RACE reads through MiXCR, one entry per CDR3 protein. Of hundreds of thousands of distinct CDR3 sequences in the sample, roughly 31% were seen once. The sample consisted of blood. The receptor source for this set is a woman of 80 years or more in good health. The CDR3 runs from the conserved cysteine through the conserved F or W. D genes are given only for firm matches. The listing skips clone size in some rows; elsewhere it reads once, few, many or a size class.

v_call: TRBV6-6
d_call: -
j_call: TRBJ2-7
clone_size: many
cdr3_nt: TGTGCCAGCAGTGAGCAGGGTCGCTACGAGCAGTACTTC
cdr3_aa: CASSEQGRYEQYF

v_call: TRBV9
d_call: TRBD1
j_call: TRBJ1-6
clone_size: many
cdr3_nt: TGTGCCAGCAGCGTAGAGGGGACAGGCGGTTCACCCCTCCACTTT
cdr3_aa: CASSVEGTGGSPLHF

v_call: TRBV7-3
d_call: TRBD1
j_call: TRBJ1-1
clone_size: -
cdr3_nt: TGTGTCAGCAGCCCCAAACCCAGGACAGGGAACACTGAAGCTTTCTTT
cdr3_aa: CVSSPKPRTGNTEAFF

v_call: TRBV4-3
d_call: TRBD1
j_call: TRBJ1-5
clone_size: many
cdr3_nt: TGCGCCAGCAGCCAAGATGGGACAGGGTATCAGCCCCAGCATTTT
cdr3_aa: CASSQDGTGYQPQHF

v_call: TRBV7-9
d_call: TRBD1
j_call: TRBJ2-5
clone_size: -
cdr3_nt: TGTGCCAGCAGCCGGGCGACAGGGGGGGTATCGGAGCAGTACTTC
cdr3_aa: CASSRATGGVSEQYF

v_call: TRBV5-1
d_call: -
j_call: TRBJ2-5
clone_size: many
cdr3_nt: TGCGCCAGCAGGGAGGCCACAGGGTCTGGGGGGACCCAGTACTTC
cdr3_aa: CASREATGSGGTQYF

v_call: TRBV4-2
d_call: -
j_call: TRBJ2-3
clone_size: many
cdr3_nt: TGTGCCAGCAGCCAAGAAACAAGTGCAGATACGCAGTATTTT
cdr3_aa: CASSQETSADTQYF

v_call: TRBV21-1
d_call: -
j_call: TRBJ2-7
clone_size: many
cdr3_nt: TGTGCCAGCAGCGCGCGAAGGGGTCCTCCTCCCTACGAGCAGTACTTC
cdr3_aa: CASSARRGPPPYEQYF

v_call: TRBV14
d_call: -
j_call: TRBJ1-1
clone_size: once
cdr3_nt: TGTGCCAGCAGCCACTCGAACAGGGATGAAGCTTTCTTT
cdr3_aa: CASSHSNRDEAFF

v_call: TRBV29-1
d_call: TRBD1
j_call: TRBJ2-7
clone_size: -
cdr3_nt: TGCAGCGTAACCGGGACAGGTGAATTCTACGAGCAGTACTTC
cdr3_aa: CSVTGTGEFYEQYF

v_call: TRBV20-1
d_call: -
j_call: TRBJ1-1
clone_size: many
cdr3_nt: TGCAGTGCTAAGGGGGAGATGAACACTGAAGCTTTCTTT
cdr3_aa: CSAKGEMNTEAFF

v_call: TRBV5-6
d_call: TRBD1
j_call: TRBJ2-1
clone_size: many
cdr3_nt: TGTGCCAGCAGCTATGACAGGGGGTACTACAATGAGCAGTTCTTC
cdr3_aa: CASSYDRGYYNEQFF

v_call: TRBV12-3/TRBV12-4
d_call: -
j_call: TRBJ1-2
clone_size: many
cdr3_nt: TGTGCCAGCAGCAGGACTGCCGACTATGGCTACACCTTC
cdr3_aa: CASSRTADYGYTF

v_call: TRBV7-2
d_call: TRBD2
j_call: TRBJ2-5
clone_size: -
cdr3_nt: TGTGCCAGCAGCCCCCCGGGACTAGCGGACCAAGAGACCCAGTACTTC
cdr3_aa: CASSPPGLADQETQYF

v_call: TRBV29-1
d_call: -
j_call: TRBJ2-7
clone_size: many
cdr3_nt: TGCAGCGTTGTACGGGACTACGAGCAGTACTTC
cdr3_aa: CSVVRDYEQYF

v_call: TRBV6-1
d_call: TRBD2
j_call: TRBJ2-1
clone_size: many
cdr3_nt: TGTGCCAGCAGTGTGGCGGGGGGCCCCCGCGAGCAGTTCTTC
cdr3_aa: CASSVAGGPREQFF

v_call: TRBV27
d_call: -
j_call: TRBJ1-6
clone_size: many
cdr3_nt: TGTGCCAGCAGTAGGGTAGAGAATTCACCCCTCCACTTT
cdr3_aa: CASSRVENSPLHF

v_call: TRBV7-2
d_call: -
j_call: TRBJ2-3
clone_size: once
cdr3_nt: TGTGCCAGCAGCTCCTCTTCCGGGACCCCGGATACGCAGTATTTT
cdr3_aa: CASSSSSGTPDTQYF

v_call: TRBV7-8
d_call: -
j_call: TRBJ1-6
clone_size: many
cdr3_nt: TGTGCCAGCAGCGGACGAGCGACGAGCTCCTATAATTCACCCCTCCACTTT
cdr3_aa: CASSGRATSSYNSPLHF

v_call: TRBV9
d_call: -
j_call: TRBJ1-5
clone_size: few
cdr3_nt: TGTGCCGTCCAGGTGCCGGATCAGCCCCAGCATTTT
cdr3_aa: CAVQVPDQPQHF

v_call: TRBV12-3/TRBV12-4
d_call: -
j_call: TRBJ1-1
clone_size: -
cdr3_nt: TGTGCCAGCAGTTTCAGGGGCGGGTGGTCTGAAGCTTTCTTT
cdr3_aa: CASSFRGGWSEAFF

v_call: TRBV30
d_call: -
j_call: TRBJ2-6
clone_size: -
cdr3_nt: TGTGCCTGGCAAATTGGGGGCTCGGGGGCCAACGTCCTGACTTTC
cdr3_aa: CAWQIGGSGANVLTF

v_call: TRBV19
d_call: -
j_call: TRBJ1-1
clone_size: -
cdr3_nt: TGTGCCAGTAGCTACAGGGAACGAGCTGAAGCTTTCTTT
cdr3_aa: CASSYRERAEAFF

v_call: TRBV7-9
d_call: -
j_call: TRBJ1-1
clone_size: few
cdr3_nt: TGTGCCAGCAGCCCAACGGGCCCTAGTGAAGCTTTCTTT
cdr3_aa: CASSPTGPSEAFF

v_call: TRBV3-1
d_call: -
j_call: TRBJ2-5
clone_size: many
cdr3_nt: TGTGCCAGCAGCCTACTCCGGGTCGAGACCCAGTACTTC
cdr3_aa: CASSLLRVETQYF

v_call: TRBV28
d_call: -
j_call: TRBJ1-1
clone_size: few
cdr3_nt: TGTGCCAGCAGCCCTCCGGTGGTTGCGCCGAACACTGAAGCTTTCTTT
cdr3_aa: CASSPPVVAPNTEAFF

v_call: TRBV12-3/TRBV12-4
d_call: -
j_call: TRBJ1-1
clone_size: -
cdr3_nt: TGTGCCAGCAGTGGGAGACGGTGGAACACTGAAGCTTTCTTT
cdr3_aa: CASSGRRWNTEAFF

v_call: TRBV7-9
d_call: TRBD2
j_call: TRBJ2-5
clone_size: -
cdr3_nt: TGTGCCAGCAGTGACCAGCGGGGGAAGGGACAAGAGACCCAGTACTTC
cdr3_aa: CASSDQRGKGQETQYF

v_call: TRBV20-1
d_call: TRBD2
j_call: TRBJ2-7
clone_size: many
cdr3_nt: TGCAGTGCTAGGACTAGCGGGGCCGCCTACGAGCAGTACTTC
cdr3_aa: CSARTSGAAYEQYF

v_call: TRBV12-3/TRBV12-4
d_call: -
j_call: TRBJ1-1
clone_size: -
cdr3_nt: TGTGCCAGCAGTTGGACAAGGAGCACTGAAGCTTTCTTT
cdr3_aa: CASSWTRSTEAFF

v_call: TRBV20-1
d_call: TRBD2
j_call: TRBJ2-2
clone_size: -
cdr3_nt: TGCAGTGCTAGAGGCGGGGGGGCCTTCGGGGAGCTGTTTTTT
cdr3_aa: CSARGGGAFGELFF

v_call: TRBV7-2
d_call: -
j_call: TRBJ1-5
clone_size: many
cdr3_nt: TGTGCCAGCAGCTTACAGGGGCCAAGTCAGCCCCAGCATTTT
cdr3_aa: CASSLQGPSQPQHF

v_call: TRBV4-3
d_call: TRBD2
j_call: TRBJ2-5
clone_size: many
cdr3_nt: TGCGCCAGCAGCCAAGTCCCGAGCGGGGGGAGGGGAGAGACCCAGTACTTC
cdr3_aa: CASSQVPSGGRGETQYF

v_call: TRBV27
d_call: -
j_call: TRBJ2-1
clone_size: many
cdr3_nt: TGTGCCAGCAGTTTTTTGGCCAGGACGGGGGTCACGTACAATGAGCAGTTCTTC
cdr3_aa: CASSFLARTGVTYNEQFF

v_call: TRBV27
d_call: TRBD1
j_call: TRBJ2-3
clone_size: many
cdr3_nt: TGTGCCAGCAGTCCGGACAGGGTACGAACAGATACGCAGTATTTT
cdr3_aa: CASSPDRVRTDTQYF

v_call: TRBV15
d_call: -
j_call: TRBJ2-7
clone_size: many
cdr3_nt: TGTGCCACCAGCAGAGACGAGACTAGAGTCTACGAGCAGTACTTC
cdr3_aa: CATSRDETRVYEQYF

v_call: TRBV5-1
d_call: TRBD2
j_call: TRBJ2-5
clone_size: -
cdr3_nt: TGCGCCAGCAAGAGGGGGACTAGCTCAGAGACCCAGTACTTC
cdr3_aa: CASKRGTSSETQYF